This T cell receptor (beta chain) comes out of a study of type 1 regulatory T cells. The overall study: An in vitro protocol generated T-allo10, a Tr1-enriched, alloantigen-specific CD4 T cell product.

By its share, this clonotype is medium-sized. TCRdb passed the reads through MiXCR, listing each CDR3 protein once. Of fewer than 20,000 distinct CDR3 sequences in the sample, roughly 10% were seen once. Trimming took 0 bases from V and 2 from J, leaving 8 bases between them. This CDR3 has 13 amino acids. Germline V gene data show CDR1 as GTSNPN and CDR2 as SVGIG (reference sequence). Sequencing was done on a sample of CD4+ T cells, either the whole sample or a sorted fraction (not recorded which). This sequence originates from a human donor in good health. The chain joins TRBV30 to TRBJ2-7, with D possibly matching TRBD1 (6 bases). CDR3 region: CAWSVSGAYEQYF. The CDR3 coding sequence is TGTGCCTGGAGTGTATCAGGGGCCTACGAGCAGTACTTC.